The 27 T cell receptor beta chains presented below share a single source sample, sequenced in a study of beta chain features in type 1 diabetes. The entirety of the isolated RNA underwent reverse transcription, so expressed TCRB transcripts were sequenced. Sequencing was performed with immunoSEQ multiplex PCR; in TCRdb, only in-frame clones are kept and a portion is missing. The sample holds 130,000 to 150,000 clones, roughly 48% seen once. Source material: Tregs from blood. These receptors were obtained from a man younger than 30 in good health.

This sequence joins TRBV4-3 and TRBJ1-1; no clear D. Germline-derived CDR1 and CDR2 are LGHNA and YSLEER. CDR3 length: 13 residues. The V gene lost 1 base and the J gene lost 3 bases, with 6 bases spanning the gap. The DNA of the CDR3 is TGCGCCAGCAGCCAAGTTAGTTACACTGAAGCTTTCTTT. Translating gives CASSQVSYTEAFF.

The gene calls are TRBV30 and TRBJ2-4; D not resolved. Germline V gives CDR1 GTSNPN, CDR2 SVGIG (reference sequence). The CDR3 totals 13 residues. V was cut by 2 bases and J by 5 bases, with 10 bases left in between. This CDR3 reads CAWSLRIENIQYF. In nucleotides, the CDR3 is TGTGCCTGGAGTTTGAGGATCGAAAACATTCAGTACTTC.

The chain combines TRBV7-2 with TRBJ1-2; D is perhaps TRBD1 (6 bases). Trimming removed 6 bases at V and 8 bases at J, with 16 bases between. The V gene's germline CDR1 is SGHTA and CDR2 FQGNSA. This CDR3 has 13 amino acids. The CDR3 reads CASSPTGKGGYTF. The CDR3 DNA sequence: TGTGCCAGCAGTCCAACAGGGAAGGGAGGCTACACCTTC.

The table lists this clone with a few counts. The CDR3 nucleotides read TGTGCCAGTAGTATAAGACTAGCGGGAGCGTTAGAGACCCAGTACTTC. Translation gives CASSIRLAGALETQYF. The gene calls are TRBV19 and TRBJ2-5; 12 nucleotides line up with TRBD2. CDR3 length: 16 residues. The ends lost 2 bases at V and 4 bases at J; junction bases unmatched: 5. Germline loops: CDR1 LNHDA, CDR2 SQIVND (reference sequence).

The genes are TRBV18 and TRBJ1-5; 9 nucleotides match TRBD1. The CDR3 covers 16 residues. Looked up from germline, CDR1 is KGHSH and CDR2 is LQKENI. The trim removed 4 bases at V and 2 bases at J, leaving 6 bases unmatched. The DNA for the CDR3 is TGTGCCAGCTCACAGGGACAGGGTTGGGGCAATCAGCCCCAGCATTTT. Translation gives CASSQGQGWGNQPQHF.

Only a few counts were recorded for this clone. The rearrangement uses TRBV7-2 and TRBJ1-2; the D gene is possibly TRBD1 (6 bases). This CDR3 has 15 amino acids. The V gene lost 1 base and the J gene lost 7 bases, with 16 bases spanning the gap. The germline CDR1 and CDR2 sequences are SGHTA and FQGNSA. CDR3 region: CASSLVAGESGGYTF. In nucleotides, the CDR3 is TGTGCCAGCAGCTTAGTGGCAGGGGAGTCCGGTGGCTACACCTTC.

V and J are TRBV27 and TRBJ2-2; D not resolved. V was clipped by 5 bases and J by 1 base, with 8 bases between them. Germline loops: CDR1 MNHEY, CDR2 SMNVEV (reference sequence). The CDR3 has 14 amino acids. The CDR3: CASSPIVNTGELFF. In DNA form, the CDR3 reads TGTGCCAGCAGTCCTATAGTGAACACCGGGGAGCTGTTTTTT.

The chain employs TRBV29-1 and TRBJ1-1; 11 positions agree with TRBD1. The CDR3 length is 13 residues. Trimming cost V 7 bases and J 4 bases; bases outside gene matches: 5. The germline gives CDR1 SQVTM, CDR2 ANQGSEA. The CDR3 DNA sequence: TGCAGCGGAGCCGGGACAGGGGGCACTGAAGCTTTCTTT. Translated: CSGAGTGGTEAFF. Looking up the rest from reference TRBV29-1 and TRBJ1-1 gives the full variable domain: SAVISQKPSRDICQRGTSLTIQCQVDSQVTMMFWYRQQPGQSLTLIATANQGSEATYESGFVIDKFPISRPNLTFSTLTVSNMSPEDSSIYLCSGAGTGGTEAFFGQGTRLTVV.

The rearrangement joins TRBV7-2 to TRBJ1-5; TRBD1 matches at 8 bases. J was trimmed by 7 bases and V by 2 bases; bases with no gene match: 10. CDR3 length: 16 amino acids. Germline assignment: CDR1 SGHTA and CDR2 FQGNSA. CDR3 sequence: CASSLQFAGGGQPQHF. For the CDR3, the DNA is TGTGCCAGCAGCTTACAATTCGCAGGGGGCGGGCAGCCCCAGCATTTT.

The rearrangement uses TRBV29-1 and TRBJ2-6, with D tentatively TRBD1 (6 bases). The germline V gene has CDR1 SQVTM and CDR2 ANQGSEA. The length of the CDR3 is 16 residues. The V and J ends lost 4 bases and 0 bases respectively, with 13 bases between them. For the CDR3, the DNA is TGCAGCGTTGTATTCAGGGACAACTCTGGGGCCAACGTCCTGACTTTC. Its translation is CSVVFRDNSGANVLTF.

This clone appeared a few times. This sequence joins TRBV7-2 and TRBJ2-7; D ambiguous. Germline CDR1 SGHTA, CDR2 FQGNSA. The CDR3 sequence is 13 residues long. Trimming shortened V by 2 bases and J by 4 bases, and 9 bases separated the two germline ends. CDR3 sequence reads: CASSLRRIYEQYF. In DNA form, the CDR3 reads TGTGCCAGCAGCTTAAGGCGGATATACGAGCAGTACTTC.

This clone showed up just a few times. The J gene is TRBJ1-4, the V gene TRBV7-2; 10 nucleotides align to TRBD1. With V trimmed by 5 bases and J by 11 bases, 8 bases remained unmatched. CDR3 length: 14 residues. The germline CDR1 and CDR2 sequences are SGHTA and FQGNSA. The CDR3 spells CASSPGQGRSKLFF. Written as DNA, the CDR3 is TGTGCCAGCAGCCCGGGACAGGGGAGGTCTAAACTGTTTTTT.

The rearrangement links TRBV5-1 to TRBJ2-7; no clear D gene. CDR1 and CDR2 (germline): SGHRS, YFSETQ. With 7 bases removed from V and 1 base from J, the gap between germline ends came to 12 bases. This CDR3 spans 13 amino acids. The CDR3, as DNA: TGCGCCAGCCGCACGACTTTGTCCTACGAGCAGTACTTC. This gives the protein CASRTTLSYEQYF.

The chain combines TRBV10-3 with TRBJ1-1; TRBD1 might be the D (5 bases). Germline values: CDR1 ENHRY, CDR2 SYGVKD. The CDR3 covers 13 residues. V was pared by 6 bases and J by 0 bases, with 8 bases between. The CDR3 DNA is TGTGCCATCAGACCGACAGTGAACACTGAAGCTTTCTTT. Its translation is CAIRPTVNTEAFF.

V usage is TRBV5-4 and J usage is TRBJ2-5; D perhaps matches TRBD2 (5 bases). The J call could be wrong; TRBJ2-7 is a better fit for the DNA end. CDR3 length: 14 amino acids. Germline V gives CDR1 SGHNT, CDR2 YYREEE (reference sequence). The CDR3: CASSKTGNDYEQYF. CDR3 in DNA: TGTGCCAGCAGCAAAACCGGGAACGATTACGAGCAGTACTTC.

This clone was observed a single time. CDR3 protein: CASSYGQGAGELFF. In nucleotides, the CDR3 is TGCGCCAGCAGCTATGGACAGGGGGCCGGGGAGCTGTTTTTT. The J gene is TRBJ2-2, the V gene TRBV5-1, with TRBD1 matching over 10 bases. CDR3 size: 14 residues. The junction had 2 bases not matched to a gene; V was cut back by 3 bases and J by 6 bases. CDR1 is SGHRS, CDR2 YFSETQ, per germline.

V and J are TRBV28 and TRBJ1-1; D is ambiguous. CDR3 size: 15 residues. Germline-derived CDR1 and CDR2 are MDHEN and SYDVKM. Between the trimmed V and J ends, which lost 6 bases and 3 bases, there was a span of 17 bases. The CDR3 sequence: CASRIPGMWDTEAFF. CDR3 coding DNA: TGTGCCAGCAGGATTCCCGGGATGTGGGACACTGAAGCTTTCTTT.

The chain uses TRBV28 and TRBJ2-2; a weak D match, TRBD1 (5 bases). Between the trimmed V and J ends, which lost 5 bases and 3 bases, there was a span of 13 bases. There are 15 residues in the CDR3. Germline CDR1 and CDR2: MDHEN and SYDVKM. The CDR3: CASSLTDRHTGELFF. The CDR3 bases are TGTGCCAGCAGTCTCACCGACAGACACACCGGGGAGCTGTTTTTT.

The chain employs TRBV20-1 and TRBJ2-7; 8 nucleotides align to TRBD1. The CDR3 runs to 11 residues. J gave up 4 bases and V 7 bases, and 3 bases lay outside the gene matches. Germline assignment: CDR1 DFQATT and CDR2 SNEGSKA (reference sequence). For the CDR3, the DNA is TGCAGTGTACAGGGGGGATACGAGCAGTACTTC. This gives the protein CSVQGGYEQYF.

This rearrangement joins TRBV30 to TRBJ2-7, with a tentative D call TRBD1 (5 bases). The CDR3 totals 12 residues. The V gene's germline CDR1 is GTSNPN and CDR2 SVGIG (reference sequence). Trimming shortened V by 2 bases and J by 3 bases, and 8 bases separated the two germline ends. The CDR3 sequence is CAWSQGYYEQYF. Here the CDR3 DNA reads TGTGCCTGGAGTCAGGGATACTACGAGCAGTACTTC.

In this sample, this clone turned up a few times. The rearrangement uses TRBV30 and TRBJ2-7; TRBD1 might be the D (6 bases). The CDR3 runs 13 residues. The germline V gene has CDR1 GTSNPN and CDR2 SVGIG (reference sequence). Trimming stripped 0 bases from V and 7 bases from J, with 13 bases between. The CDR3 DNA reads as TGTGCCTGGAGTGTGCAGGGGCCAATGGAGCAGTACTTC. Translating it yields CAWSVQGPMEQYF.

This clone was observed a few times. This sequence joins TRBV7-9 and TRBJ2-2; 8 bases line up with TRBD2. V dropped 5 bases and J dropped 0; count of bases not matched to a gene: 5. CDR1 SEHNR and CDR2 FQNEAQ come from the germline V gene (reference sequence). This CDR3 comprises 16 residues. CDR3 sequence: CASSRGGASNTGELFF. In DNA form, the CDR3 reads TGTGCCAGCAGCCGGGGGGGCGCCTCGAACACCGGGGAGCTGTTTTTT. Filled out from reference TRBV7-9 and TRBJ2-2, the complete variable domain reads DTGVSQNPRHKITKRGQNVTFRCDPISEHNRLYWYRQTLGQGPEFLTYFQNEAQLEKSRLLSDRFSAERPKGSFSTLEIQRTEQGDSAMYLCASSRGGASNTGELFFGEGSRLTVL.

This chain links TRBV5-1 with TRBJ1-5, with D possibly matching TRBD1 (6 bases). CDR1 and CDR2 (germline): SGHRS, YFSETQ. V was trimmed by 2 bases and J by 7 bases, leaving 10 bases between them. The CDR3 is 13 residues long. The CDR3 bases are TGCGCCAGCAGCTTCGGGGGGGGCCAGCCCCAGCATTTT. Its protein is CASSFGGGQPQHF.

The chain recombines TRBV28 with TRBJ2-7; maybe TRBD2 (6 bases). The V end lost 4 bases, the J end lost 6 bases, and 16 bases lay between the germline ends. CDR3 length equals 14 residues. Per the germline V gene, CDR1 is MDHEN and CDR2 is SYDVKM. This CDR3 reads CASSSAGIQGEQYF. The CDR3 DNA sequence: TGTGCCAGCAGTTCGGCGGGGATACAAGGCGAGCAGTACTTC.

This clone has just a few counts. The chain couples TRBV7-9 to TRBJ1-1, with D perhaps TRBD1 (5 bases). Trimming took 3 bases from V and 1 from J, leaving 6 bases between them. The CDR3 is 13 amino acids. CDR1 and CDR2 (germline): SEHNR, FQNEAQ (reference sequence). In nucleotides, the CDR3 is TGTGCCAGCAGCTTCCAGGGGAACACTGAAGCTTTCTTT. Protein product: CASSFQGNTEAFF.

This clone was recorded a few times. This chain connects TRBV4-3 to TRBJ2-1; perhaps TRBD1 as D (5 bases). There are 15 residues in the CDR3. Germline V gene lookup returns CDR1 LGHNA and CDR2 YSLEER. V was pared by 4 bases and J by 3 bases, with 13 bases between. CDR3 DNA: TGCGCCAGCAGCCCTCGTCAGGGTTACTACAATGAGCAGTTCTTC. This encodes CASSPRQGYYNEQFF.

This clone was observed a handful of times. The V and J genes are TRBV7-2 and TRBJ2-7; no reliable D call. Germline assignment: CDR1 SGHTA and CDR2 FQGNSA. V was trimmed by 3 bases and J by 3 bases, leaving 3 bases between them. The CDR3 runs to 11 residues. CDR3 in amino acids: CASSFRYEQYF. CDR3 nucleotide sequence: TGTGCCAGCAGCTTTCGCTACGAGCAGTACTTC. Using reference TRBV7-2 and TRBJ2-7 for the parts outside the CDR3, the full variable domain is GAGVSQSPSNKVTEKGKDVELRCDPISGHTALYWYRQSLGQGLEFLIYFQGNSAPDKSGLPSDRFSAERTGGSVSTLTIQRTQQEDSAVYLCASSFRYEQYFGPGTRLTVT.